This TCR beta chain was sequenced during a study of shared clonotypes between healthy human individuals. Unsorted PBMC samples were amplified in replicate PCRs containing about 300 ng DNA, roughly 33,000 T cell genomes. Using immunoSEQ multiplex PCR, the repertoire was profiled, and TCRdb retains in-frame clones only, with some absent. The table includes under 600,000 clones, roughly 79% detected once. The sample comprised PBMCs. This TCR was sampled from a woman aged 40-49 years in good health. Some clones in this sample may be carry-over from other donors' samples.

The chain's CDR3 is CASSARQLEAFF. CDR3 DNA: TGTGCCAGCAGCGCCAGACAGCTTGAAGCTTTCTTT. V gene TRBV7-9 combines with J gene TRBJ1-1; weak D call: TRBD1 (5 bases). The V and J ends lost 5 bases and 7 bases respectively, with 11 bases between them. Germline V CDR1 and CDR2: SEHNR, FQNEAQ (reference sequence). This CDR3 has 12 residues.